Listed below are T cell receptor beta chains from one sample, sequenced in a study of human T cells and chemical hapten exposure. TCRdb passed the RACE reads through MiXCR, listing each CDR3 protein once. The sample has about 69,000 distinct CDR3 sequences, 32% seen once. The sample in question was whole blood, obtained in connection with sensitization to the hapten diphenylcyclopropenone (DPC). The receptors stem from a man aged 40-50 years with alopecia areata. Some clones in this sample may be carry-over from other donors' samples. Each CDR3 is given with its conserved first and last residue. The D gene is left open where the match is weak. Clone size is stated in some rows and not others, as once, few, many or a class when expanded.

D	V	J	size	length	CDR3	DNA
NA	TRBV3-1	TRBJ1-3	NA	14	CASSQGKSGNTIYF	TGTGCCAGCAGCCAGGGGAAGTCTGGAAACACCATATATTTT
NA	TRBV5-1	TRBJ1-2	NA	12	CASSTRVSGYTF	TGCGCCAGCAGCACCAGGGTTTCTGGCTACACCTTC
TRBD1	TRBV30	TRBJ2-6	NA	18	CAWGTGTGRDFGANVLTF	TGTGCCTGGGGGACCGGGACAGGGAGGGATTTTGGGGCCAACGTCCTGACTTTC
TRBD1	TRBV30	TRBJ2-5	few	15	CAWSTIRGSQETQYF	TGTGCCTGGAGTACGATCAGGGGGAGTCAAGAGACCCAGTACTTC
NA	TRBV12-3/TRBV12-4	TRBJ1-1	few	14	CASGTSDRNTEAFF	TGTGCCAGCGGGACCTCCGATAGGAACACTGAAGCTTTCTTT
NA	TRBV11-2	TRBJ2-7	few	15	CASSPPGYRNYEQYF	TGTGCCAGCAGCCCCCCCGGTTACCGAAACTACGAGCAGTACTTC
TRBD1	TRBV28	TRBJ2-3	medium-sized	15	CASSLQGAPTDTQYF	TGTGCCAGCAGCTTACAGGGGGCCCCCACAGATACGCAGTATTTT
NA	TRBV20-1	TRBJ2-7	few	13	CSATLPFLNEQYF	TGCAGTGCTACCCTCCCCTTCCTCAACGAGCAGTACTTC
NA	TRBV20-1	TRBJ2-3	NA	13	CSARAGATDTQYF	TGCAGTGCTAGAGCGGGAGCAACAGATACGCAGTATTTT
NA	TRBV7-2	TRBJ1-3	once	14	CASSFAGSGNTIYF	TGTGCCAGCAGCTTCGCAGGGTCTGGAAACACCATATATTTT
NA	TRBV11-3	TRBJ2-7	few	13	CASSFRTSYEQYF	TGTGCCAGCAGCTTCCGGACCTCCTACGAGCAGTACTTC
NA	TRBV27	TRBJ2-3	NA	13	CAATGSSTDTQYF	TGTGCCGCGACAGGTTCTAGCACAGATACGCAGTATTTT
NA	TRBV20-1	TRBJ2-7	few	14	CSASARTLGYEQYF	TGCAGTGCCTCGGCCCGGACATTAGGATACGAGCAGTACTTC
TRBD1	TRBV6-1	TRBJ1-4	NA	16	CASRERGLTTNEKLFF	TGTGCCAGCAGAGAGAGGGGGCTAACAACTAATGAAAAACTGTTTTTT
TRBD2	TRBV25-1	TRBJ2-1	NA	15	CASSRLAGGPREQFF	TGTGCCAGCAGTAGACTAGCGGGAGGCCCCCGTGAGCAGTTCTTC
TRBD2	TRBV5-4	TRBJ2-4	few	17	CASSLTSGQRAKNIQYF	TGTGCCAGCAGCCTGACTAGCGGCCAAAGAGCCAAAAACATTCAGTACTTC
TRBD1	TRBV12-3/TRBV12-4	TRBJ1-5	few	16	CASSGGGDRPNQPQHF	TGTGCCAGCAGTGGGGGGGGGGACAGACCTAATCAGCCCCAGCATTTT
TRBD1	TRBV27	TRBJ2-7	NA	14	CASSLPGQGYEQYF	TGTGCCAGCAGTCTCCCGGGACAGGGTTACGAGCAGTACTTC
NA	TRBV18	TRBJ2-1	NA	12	CASSKGNNEQFF	TGTGCCAGCTCAAAGGGGAACAATGAGCAGTTCTTC
NA	TRBV28	TRBJ2-7	NA	13	CASSLVISYEQYF	TGTGCCAGCAGTTTGGTGATCTCCTACGAGCAGTACTTC
NA	TRBV20-1	TRBJ2-7	NA	11	CSASHPAAQYF	TGCAGTGCTAGCCACCCGGCTGCGCAGTACTTC
NA	TRBV6-5	TRBJ2-1	few	12	CASTRRDNEQFF	TGTGCCAGCACCCGGCGGGACAATGAGCAGTTCTTC
NA	TRBV18	TRBJ2-7	few	11	CASHDLDEQYF	TGTGCCAGCCATGACTTGGACGAGCAGTACTTC
TRBD2	TRBV12-3/TRBV12-4	TRBJ2-5	NA	14	CASSLPLAGETQYF	TGTGCCAGCAGTTTACCACTAGCGGGAGAGACCCAGTACTTC
NA	TRBV20-1	TRBJ2-1	once	13	CSASGFSYNEQFF	TGCAGTGCTAGTGGGTTCTCCTACAATGAGCAGTTCTTC
NA	TRBV4-1	TRBJ2-1	NA	15	CASSQGLAPNNEQFF	TGCGCCAGCAGCCAAGGCCTAGCGCCGAACAATGAGCAGTTCTTC
TRBD1	TRBV12-3/TRBV12-4	TRBJ2-1	NA	15	CASSPPGQGNNEQFF	TGTGCCAGCAGCCCTCCGGGACAGGGTAACAATGAGCAGTTCTTC
NA	TRBV4-1	TRBJ1-1	NA	13	CASSHLPDTEAFF	TGCGCCAGCAGCCACCTACCTGACACTGAAGCTTTCTTT
TRBD2	TRBV6-2/TRBV6-3	TRBJ2-7	few	14	CASRRLAGGPEQYF	TGTGCCAGCAGAAGACTAGCGGGAGGGCCCGAGCAGTACTTC
NA	TRBV20-1	TRBJ1-2	NA	11	CSAYGSYGYTF	TGCAGTGCCTATGGGTCCTATGGCTACACCTTC
TRBD2	TRBV20-1	TRBJ2-5	once	17	CSAMTRLAGLSRGTQYF	TGCAGTGCAATGACTAGACTAGCGGGATTGAGTAGGGGGACCCAGTACTTC
TRBD1	TRBV4-2	TRBJ1-2	NA	15	CASSQVSEGAGGYTF	TGTGCCAGCAGCCAAGTTTCGGAGGGGGCAGGTGGCTACACCTTC
NA	TRBV20-1	TRBJ2-7	few	14	CSARDKGSGYEQYF	TGCAGTGCTAGAGATAAGGGTAGCGGCTACGAGCAGTACTTC
NA	TRBV19	TRBJ2-1	NA	16	CARTHENPSSYNEQFF	TGTGCCAGGACTCACGAGAACCCGAGCTCCTACAATGAGCAGTTCTTC
NA	TRBV2	TRBJ2-7	NA	11	CASSVERVKYF	TGTGCCAGCAGTGTGGAAAGGGTGAAGTACTTC
NA	TRBV12-5	TRBJ1-1	NA	18	CASGLVLGVAGSNTEAFF	TGTGCTAGTGGTTTGGTTCTGGGGGTCGCGGGATCGAACACTGAAGCTTTCTTT
TRBD2	TRBV11-3	TRBJ2-3	NA	16	CASSLGAGPSGDTQYF	TGTGCCAGCAGCTTAGGAGCGGGACCCTCCGGGGATACGCAGTATTTT
NA	TRBV7-3	TRBJ2-6	many	15	CASRSGISGANVLTF	TGTGCCAGCAGATCAGGGATCTCTGGGGCCAACGTCCTGACTTTC
NA	TRBV7-9	TRBJ1-4	few	17	CASTRISRTVVHEKLFF	TGTGCCAGCACCAGAATTTCCCGGACAGTAGTTCATGAAAAACTGTTTTTT
NA	TRBV10-2	TRBJ2-3	once	17	CASSDPMREGVTDTQYF	TGCGCCAGCAGTGATCCGATGAGGGAGGGGGTCACAGATACGCAGTATTTT
TRBD1	TRBV6-5	TRBJ1-2	NA	17	CASSYDAAGTGINGYTF	TGTGCCAGCAGTTACGACGCTGCCGGGACAGGGATTAATGGCTACACCTTC
NA	TRBV24-1	TRBJ2-1	NA	17	CATSDSSPGSSYNEQFF	TGTGCCACCAGTGATTCCTCCCCCGGGTCCTCCTACAATGAGCAGTTCTTC
TRBD2	TRBV3-1	TRBJ2-7	NA	14	CASSLRLAVYEQYF	TGTGCCAGCAGCCTTAGACTAGCGGTCTACGAGCAGTACTTC
TRBD1	TRBV4-3	TRBJ2-3	few	15	CASSQDHRGTDTQYF	TGCGCCAGCAGCCAAGATCACAGGGGTACAGATACGCAGTATTTT
TRBD2	TRBV4-1	TRBJ2-7	NA	15	CASSQSSSGPYEQYF	TGCGCCAGCAGCCAATCTTCTAGCGGGCCCTACGAGCAGTACTTC
TRBD2	TRBV10-1	TRBJ2-1	few	14	CASSERGLAGEQFF	TGCGCCAGCAGTGAGAGGGGACTAGCGGGTGAGCAGTTCTTC
NA	TRBV20-1	TRBJ1-1	few	16	CSARLGTGHANTEAFF	TGCAGTGCTAGACTGGGTACCGGACACGCGAACACTGAAGCTTTCTTT
TRBD1	TRBV6-5	TRBJ2-7	NA	13	CASSSDRGQEQYF	TGTGCCAGCAGTTCGGACAGGGGGCAAGAGCAGTACTTC
NA	TRBV20-1	TRBJ1-6	few	15	CSARDQAGYNSPLHF	TGCAGTGCTAGAGATCAGGCAGGGTATAATTCACCCCTCCACTTT
TRBD2	TRBV25-1	TRBJ2-5	few	16	CASSPWGLAGGETQYF	TGTGCCAGCAGTCCGTGGGGACTAGCGGGAGGAGAGACCCAGTACTTC
NA	TRBV6-6	TRBJ1-5	NA	14	CASIWGQGYQPQHF	TGTGCCAGCATCTGGGGGCAGGGGTATCAGCCCCAGCATTTT
NA	TRBV6-2/TRBV6-3	TRBJ1-5	NA	16	CASSYRGVSPNQPQHF	TGTGCCAGCAGTTACAGGGGTGTCAGCCCTAATCAGCCCCAGCATTTT
NA	TRBV11-2	TRBJ2-7	NA	12	CASSLGVIEQYF	TGTGCCAGCAGCTTAGGGGTGATCGAGCAGTACTTC
TRBD2	TRBV6-5	TRBJ2-7	few	14	CASGGRLAAYEQYF	TGTGCCAGCGGGGGGAGACTAGCGGCCTACGAGCAGTACTTC
TRBD2	TRBV7-7	TRBJ2-1	few	16	CASSLTGLAGDNEQFF	TGTGCCAGCAGCTTGACGGGACTAGCGGGAGACAATGAGCAGTTCTTC
TRBD2	TRBV19	TRBJ2-2	NA	15	CAIRGGRANTGELFF	TGTGCCATCCGCGGCGGGAGGGCCAACACCGGGGAGCTGTTTTTT
TRBD1	TRBV9	TRBJ1-4	NA	16	CASSPTGQGNPEKLFF	TGTGCCAGCAGCCCGACTGGACAGGGCAATCCTGAAAAACTGTTTTTT